A single sample gave rise to the 21 T cell receptor beta chains below, sequenced in a study of OX40 agonist ivuxolimab in advanced cancers. Repertoires were generated with immunoSEQ multiplex PCR, while TCRdb's copy carries only in-frame clones and drops some. The sample consists of over 50,000 clones, around nine tenths of them appearing once. This specimen was CD4+ or CD8+ T cells sorted from blood, taken in a trial of the OX40 agonist ivuxolimab. The receptors derive from an adult with an advanced solid tumor such as melanoma, head and neck, liver or kidney cancer.

J is TRBJ1-5 and V is TRBV19; 7 nucleotides line up with TRBD1. Germline V CDR1 and CDR2: LNHDA, SQIVND (reference sequence). The CDR3 has 15 amino acids. V was pared by 5 bases and J by 1 base, with 5 bases of the junction left unmatched. Here the CDR3 DNA reads TGTGCCAGTAGTGCGGGGACAGCGAGCAATCAGCCCCAGCATTTT. Protein sequence: CASSAGTASNQPQHF.

The V call is TRBV11-2, the J call TRBJ2-5; 8 bases are a match to TRBD2. The V gene end was trimmed by 6 bases and the J gene end by 2 bases; junction bases not matched to a gene: 5. This CDR3 is 14 amino acids long. From germline, CDR1 is SGHAT and CDR2 FQNNGV. CDR3 bases: TGTGCCAGCAGGGAGCGGGGGATACAAGAGACCCAGTACTTC. Its protein is CASRERGIQETQYF.

This chain uses TRBV6-5 with TRBJ2-3; 7 bases fit TRBD2. This CDR3 has 15 amino acids. Germline trimming cut 5 bases from V and 3 bases from J; bases unmatched to any gene: 8. CDR1 and CDR2 from the germline V gene are MNHEY and SVGAGI. The DNA of the CDR3 is TGTGCCAGCAGTAACCGGCGGCGGGAGACAGATACGCAGTATTTT. Translated, it gives CASSNRRRETDTQYF.

This chain uses TRBV28 with TRBJ1-5; 7 bases line up with TRBD1. This CDR3 comprises 15 residues. Germline V lookup: CDR1 MDHEN, CDR2 SYDVKM. J was trimmed by 1 base and V by 5 bases; bases with no gene match: 5. The CDR3 loop reads CASSHGQASNQPQHF. CDR3 in DNA: TGTGCCAGCAGTCACGGACAGGCGAGCAATCAGCCCCAGCATTTT.

The CDR3 nucleotides read TGTGCCACCAGCAGAGGTAGCAGGGAGGACACCATATATTTT. This translates into CATSRGSREDTIYF. The J gene is TRBJ1-3, the V gene TRBV15, with a tentative D call TRBD1 (5 bases). The germline V and J ends were trimmed by 1 base and 8 bases, with 12 bases remaining between them. The CDR3 length is 14 residues. Germline CDR1 is LNHNV and CDR2 is YYDKDF (reference sequence).

V is TRBV7-3 and J is TRBJ2-6; no firm D call. CDR3 size: 14 residues. The germline V and J ends were trimmed by 5 bases and 4 bases, with 9 bases remaining between them. Looked up from germline, CDR1 is SGHTA and CDR2 is FQGTGA. CDR3 in amino acids: CASSPAGGANVLTF. CDR3 coding DNA: TGTGCCAGCAGCCCCGCCGGGGGGGCCAACGTCCTGACTTTC.

CDR3 sequence reads: CASSDGQGPFNEKLFF. The CDR3 bases are TGTGCCAGTAGTGACGGACAGGGGCCCTTTAATGAAAAACTGTTTTTT. The chain couples TRBV19 to TRBJ1-4; 9 positions agree with TRBD1. The V segment lost 5 bases and the J segment 4 bases; nucleotides outside the gene matches: 8. CDR1 is LNHDA and CDR2 is SQIVND in the germline V gene (reference sequence). The CDR3 extends over 16 amino acids.

A few counts support this clone. V gene TRBV2 combines with J gene TRBJ2-2; D remains unclear. Germline V gene data show CDR1 as SNHLY and CDR2 as FYNNEI. The CDR3 sequence is 14 residues long. V was trimmed by 6 bases and J by 0 bases, leaving 8 bases between them. This CDR3 reads CASRGTANTGELFF. CDR3 DNA: TGTGCCAGCAGGGGCACAGCGAACACCGGGGAGCTGTTTTTT.

The rearrangement joins TRBV7-8 to TRBJ2-7, with D uncertain. The V end lost 5 bases, the J end lost 3 bases, and 5 bases lay between the germline ends. This CDR3 spans 11 amino acids. The germline V gene encodes CDR1 SGHVS and CDR2 FQNEAQ. The CDR3 bases are TGTGCCAGCAGCGGATACTACGAGCAGTACTTC. It encodes CASSGYYEQYF.

The chain couples TRBV29-1 to TRBJ2-7; D is unclear. This CDR3 region has 11 residues. V was trimmed by 5 bases and J by 2 bases, leaving 7 bases between them. CDR1 and CDR2 (germline): SQVTM, ANQGSEA. The CDR3 reads CSVKSPYEQYF. The CDR3 DNA is TGCAGCGTTAAGAGTCCCTACGAGCAGTACTTC.

This rearrangement joins TRBV7-3 to TRBJ1-6; a possible D gene is TRBD1 (5 bases). There are 14 residues in the CDR3. The V gene lost 1 base and the J gene lost 8 bases, with 9 bases spanning the gap. Germline loops: CDR1 SGHTA, CDR2 FQGTGA. The CDR3 DNA reads as TGTGCCAGCAGCTTAAGCAGGGAGGATTCACCCCTCCACTTT. Amino acids: CASSLSREDSPLHF.

V and J are TRBV9 and TRBJ2-7, with D perhaps being TRBD1 or TRBD2 (6 bases each). Germline CDR1 is SGDLS and CDR2 is YYNGEE. Trimming removed 0 bases at V and 3 bases at J, with 13 bases between. The CDR3 loop spans 15 amino acids. CDR3 protein: CASSVGTGGFYEQYF. In nucleotides, the CDR3 is TGTGCCAGCAGCGTAGGTACCGGGGGCTTCTACGAGCAGTACTTC.

CDR3 coding DNA: TGCGCCAGCAGCTTGGATGGGGGGCCAACTCCTGGGGCCAACGTCCTGACTTTC. It is translated as CASSLDGGPTPGANVLTF. The chain couples TRBV5-1 to TRBJ2-6; possibly TRBD1 or TRBD2 for D (6 bases each). The CDR3 loop spans 18 amino acids. CDR1 is SGHRS, CDR2 YFSETQ, per germline. V dropped 0 bases and J dropped 2 bases, with 15 bases sitting between them. Drawing the rest from reference TRBV5-1 and TRBJ2-6, the complete variable domain is KAGVTQTPRYLIKTRGQQVTLSCSPISGHRSVSWYQQTPGQGLQFLFEYFSETQRNKGNFPGRFSGRQFSNSRSEMNVSTLELGDSALYLCASSLDGGPTPGANVLTFGAGSRLTVL.

This clone has a handful of counts. This sequence joins TRBV25-1 and TRBJ1-1, with unresolved D. Looked up from germline, CDR1 is MGHDK and CDR2 is SYGVNS. V lost 4 bases and J lost 10, with 10 bases in between. This CDR3 contains 11 residues. CDR3 coding DNA: TGTGCCAGCAGTGGGGCGGGTTCAGCTTTCTTT. Translating it yields CASSGAGSAFF.

The J gene is TRBJ2-7, the V gene TRBV28; D might be TRBD2 (6 bases). The V gene lost 11 bases and the J gene lost 3 bases, with 14 bases spanning the gap. CDR3 length: 12 residues. Germline loops: CDR1 MDHEN, CDR2 SYDVKM. DNA of the CDR3: TGTGCCTCGGGACTTTTGTACTACGAGCAGTACTTC. Amino acids: CASGLLYYEQYF.

The chain has TRBV18 and TRBJ1-5; 8 nucleotides line up with TRBD1. The length of the CDR3 is 15 residues. Trimming at V came to 1 base and at J to 8 bases, leaving 7 bases not matched to a gene. Germline V gene data show CDR1 as KGHSH and CDR2 as LQKENI. Written as DNA, the CDR3 is TGTGCCAGCTCACCACGACAGGGGCCCGATGAGCCCCAGCATTTT. Translation gives CASSPRQGPDEPQHF.

This chain uses TRBV29-1 with TRBJ2-1; TRBD2 agrees at 9 bases. The CDR3 sequence is 15 residues long. CDR1 SQVTM and CDR2 ANQGSEA come from the germline V gene. Losses at the gene ends were 6 bases for V and 8 bases for J; bases not matched to a gene: 14. The CDR3 region has the DNA TGCAGCGTCCCTCGCGGTGAGCGGGAGGCGGATGAGCAGTTCTTC. Amino acid sequence: CSVPRGEREADEQFF.

The table lists this clone with a few counts. The chain carries TRBV6-1 and TRBJ2-5, with TRBD2 identical over 16 bases. The CDR3 has 19 amino acids. Germline V gives CDR1 MNHNS, CDR2 SASEGT. V lost 0 bases to trimming and J lost 2 bases; unmatched junction nucleotides: 6. The CDR3: CASSEAGTSGGAPQETQYF. The DNA for the CDR3 is TGTGCCAGCAGTGAAGCCGGGACTAGCGGGGGGGCTCCGCAAGAGACCCAGTACTTC.

The V gene is TRBV2, the J gene TRBJ2-1; 10 positions match TRBD2. The germline V gene has CDR1 SNHLY and CDR2 FYNNEI. The V gene end was trimmed by 8 bases and the J gene end by 6 bases; junction bases not matched to a gene: 7. This CDR3 contains 14 residues. CDR3 region: CASWASGSGNEQFF. The DNA for the CDR3 is TGTGCCAGCTGGGCTAGCGGGAGTGGCAATGAGCAGTTCTTC.

The chain has TRBV4-1 and TRBJ2-5, with D possibly TRBD1 on 5 matching bases. CDR1 is MGHRA and CDR2 is YSYEKL in the germline V gene. V was trimmed by 1 base and J by 9 bases, leaving 6 bases between them. The CDR3 sequence is 11 residues long. The CDR3 is CASSQGQPQYF. CDR3 DNA: TGCGCCAGCAGCCAAGGACAGCCCCAGTACTTC.

The rearrangement uses TRBV10-3 and TRBJ2-1, with 10 bases matching TRBD1. CDR1 is ENHRY, CDR2 SYGVKD, per germline. The CDR3 consists of 14 residues. With 7 bases clipped from V and 2 bases from J, the junction kept 2 bases outside the gene matches. CDR3 sequence reads: CAIKTGGPYNEQFF. The CDR3 DNA follows: TGTGCCATCAAGACAGGGGGCCCCTACAATGAGCAGTTCTTC.